The 4 T cell receptor beta chains below all came from one sample that was sequenced in a study of blood T cell repertoires in COVID-19. Assay: immunoSEQ multiplex PCR; the TCRdb copy retains only in-frame clones and omits some. The data contain over 55,000 clones, about 90% of them singletons. Sequencing input: peripheral blood. Every receptor here comes from a human donor in a cohort sampled during active COVID-19.

This chain uses TRBV4-2 with TRBJ2-7; 10 bases line up with TRBD2. Germline V gene lookup returns CDR1 LGHNA and CDR2 YNFKEQ. Trimming at V came to 0 bases and at J to 0 bases, leaving 14 bases not matched to a gene. The CDR3 is 20 amino acids. CDR3: CASSQDGLAGEIRSSYEQYF. The CDR3 DNA reads TGTGCCAGCAGCCAAGATGGGCTAGCGGGGGAGATAAGGAGCTCCTACGAGCAGTACTTC.

The chain carries TRBV5-6 and TRBJ2-1; unclear D gene. In germline, CDR1 is SGHDT, CDR2 YYEEEE. The CDR3 is 12 amino acids. Trimming shortened V by 0 bases and J by 9 bases, and 7 bases separated the two germline ends. The CDR3 DNA follows: TGTGCCAGCAGCTTGGGTACGGGTGAGCAGTTCTTC. This gives the protein CASSLGTGEQFF.

The chain employs TRBV6-2 or TRBV6-3 and TRBJ2-7, with a possible D match to TRBD1 (6 bases). Germline CDR1 reads MNHEY; CDR2 reads SVGEGT. The V gene lost 4 bases and the J gene lost 6 bases, with 13 bases spanning the gap. The CDR3 loop spans 13 amino acids. The CDR3 loop is CASSSLLTGEQYF. The DNA of the CDR3 is TGTGCCAGCAGTTCCCTCCTGACAGGCGAGCAGTACTTC.

The chain joins TRBV9 to TRBJ2-7; a weak D match, TRBD1 (5 bases). This CDR3 is 14 amino acids long. Germline V gene data show CDR1 as SGDLS and CDR2 as YYNGEE. The V and J ends lost 1 base and 3 bases respectively, with 11 bases between them. The CDR3 loop is CASSVSWGVYEQYF. CDR3 nucleotide sequence: TGTGCCAGCAGCGTAAGTTGGGGCGTCTACGAGCAGTACTTC.